This TCR beta chain appears in the sequencing data of a study of identical twins (dated by TCRdb to between 2015 and 2016). Looking at the study overall: To test whether fetal clonotypes persist, the study used deep sequencing on TCR alpha and beta repertoires from monozygotic twins, unrelated adults of various ages, and cord blood. Replicate twin experiments were performed at different times using different library preparation protocols to rule out contamination.

Receptor amplification or capture employed 5' RACE. The sample was run on an Illumina HiSeq 2000. A universal primer binding site was added through template switching, and the final cDNA carried a unique molecular identifier so that TCR cDNA molecules could be counted accurately. Specific primers in the conserved constant-segment region were used to synthesize first-strand cDNA for the TCR alpha and beta chains. To control for contamination, every cDNA library was double barcoded, receiving both a SMART-Mk sample barcode and Illumina barcodes. TruSeq adapter sequences along with Illumina sample barcodes were introduced in two successive PCR steps. The Illumina HiSeq platform was used with custom primers to sequence TCR alpha and beta cDNA libraries. The authors processed their data as follows. Raw reads were processed with MiGEC to extract unique molecular identifiers, and MiXCR was used to determine CDR3 positions. Recombination models were inferred per individual with the repgenHMM and IGoR tools using an EM algorithm. Shared clonotype analysis was performed with the tcR package in R, normalizing sharing by the product of cloneset sizes. To study raw recombination without the effects of thymic and clonal selection, out-of-frame nonproductive sequences were analyzed. TCRdb reworked the public reads: Q25 trimming with fastp, MiXCR clone assembly, productive beta chains retained. Under each unique CDR3 protein, matching rows form one entry showing the most common genes and DNA. These V and J calls derive from TCRdb rather than the authors' analysis. Present in this sample are some 730,000 distinct CDR3 sequences, 15% to 20% of which were seen just once. 10% to 15% of the sample goes to the ten largest clones.

The research as a whole found: The excess sharing between twins in beta out-of-frame sequences was weaker because fewer shared sequences reduced the signal-to-noise ratio. Out-of-frame TCR alpha sequences shared between twins showed an excess of low generation-probability sequences compared with coincidental sharing between unrelated individuals. Because the same donors could not be followed over many years, the conclusions relied on cross-sectional statistical analysis. Recombination models systematically underestimated out-of-frame TCR alpha sharing in monozygotic twins but agreed with sharing between unrelated individuals. Invariant T cells such as MAIT and iNKT could partly confound zero-insertion analyses, although diverse VJ usage argued against such confounding for most clonotypes. Abundant cord blood beta clonotypes had fewer insertions, young adult naive repertoires showed a similar but weaker trend, and memory repertoires showed no such trend.

Only healthy Caucasian donors were included. Three pairs of female monozygotic twins, all aged 18 to 29 years, were included in the twin cohort. Peripheral blood mononuclear cells were the source from which RNA for the TCR libraries was isolated. Including cysteine and phenylalanine, the CDR3 has 18 amino acids. Left in the record is the CDR3 DNA by itself, 54 bases read in frame from the first base. Deletion took 1 base off V and 0 bases off J, with a span of 13 bases between the germline ends. CDR1 SGHVS and CDR2 FNYEAQ are derived from the germline V gene. This clonotype was seen only a few times. Its antigen remains undetermined. Within one base of it there is no much larger clone, and no base qualities were kept. Separately, the same data were catalogued under a study of T cells expressing NK-cell markers. That second publication adds: TCR beta-chain repertoires were profiled in sorted CD3+CD56+NKG2C+, CD3+CD56+NKG2C- and CD3+CD56-NKG2C+ T-cell subsets from several donors. Seven of the eight sequenced donors were HCMV-seropositive and one was HCMV-seronegative. To restrict sorting to alphabetaTCR-expressing T cells, an anti-gammadeltaTCR antibody was added in several experiments. In several donors, the dominant CD3+CD56+NKG2C+ clonotypes were found to rank among the top 10 CD8+ clonotypes and to make up roughly 1.0-7.5% of CD8+ T cells. Those dominant clonotypes were again the most abundant among CD3+CD56-NKG2C+ cells in a handful of donors, at about 28.3-60.1%. Whether the expanded NKG2C-expressing T cell clones were specific for HCMV antigens remained unclear. Randomly selected healthy volunteers, three men and five women, were used as the eight sequenced donors. HCMV serostatus was determined by detecting HCMV-specific IgG in serum with a commercial ELISA kit. For roughly six donors, bulk peripheral blood T-cell repertoires were also sequenced from unsorted PBMC. MIGEC was used to demultiplex reads and group reads by UMI, and MiTCR was used to assemble and quantify clonotypes. Only TCR cDNA sequences supported by at least two reads were kept to exclude erroneous sequences. The tcR package was used for downstream repertoire analysis, with clonotypes matched between fractions based on CDR3 nucleotide sequence plus V segment. VDJmatch was used to annotate antigen specificity against VDJdb, with one amino acid substitution in CDR3 allowed.

The source of this sequence is a woman aged 18-29 years in good health. The specimen sequenced was PBMCs. This chain is built from TRBV7-6 and TRBJ2-6; there is no confident call for the D gene. The CDR3 sequence is CASSLERGLSSGANVLTF. The nucleotide sequence is TGTGCCAGCAGCTTAGAACGCGGATTGAGCTCTGGGGCCAACGTCCTGACTTTC.